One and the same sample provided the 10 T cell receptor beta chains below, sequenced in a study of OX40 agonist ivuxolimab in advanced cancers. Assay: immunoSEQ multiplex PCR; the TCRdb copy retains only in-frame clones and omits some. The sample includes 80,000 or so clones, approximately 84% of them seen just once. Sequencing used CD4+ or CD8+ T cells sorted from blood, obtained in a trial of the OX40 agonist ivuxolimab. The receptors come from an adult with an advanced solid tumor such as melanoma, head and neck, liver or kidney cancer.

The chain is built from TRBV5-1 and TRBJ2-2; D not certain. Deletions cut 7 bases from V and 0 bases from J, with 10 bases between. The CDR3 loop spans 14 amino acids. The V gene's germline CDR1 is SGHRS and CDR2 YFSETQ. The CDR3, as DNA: TGCGCCAGCTCGCGCAGCTCGAACACCGGGGAGCTGTTTTTT. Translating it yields CASSRSSNTGELFF.

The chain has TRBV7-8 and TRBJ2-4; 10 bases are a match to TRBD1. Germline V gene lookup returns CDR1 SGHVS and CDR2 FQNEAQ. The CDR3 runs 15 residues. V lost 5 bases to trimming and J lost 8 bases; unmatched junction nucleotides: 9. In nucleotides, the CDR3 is TGTGCCAGCAGCCCCCGACAGGGGGCGCAGGACATTCAGTACTTC. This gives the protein CASSPRQGAQDIQYF.

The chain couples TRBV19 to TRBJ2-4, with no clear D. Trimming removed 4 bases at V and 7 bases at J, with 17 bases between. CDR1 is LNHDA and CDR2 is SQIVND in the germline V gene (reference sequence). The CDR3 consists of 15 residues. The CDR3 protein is CASSTNLVVGNIQYF. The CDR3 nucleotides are TGTGCCAGTAGTACAAACTTGGTTGTGGGTAACATTCAGTACTTC.

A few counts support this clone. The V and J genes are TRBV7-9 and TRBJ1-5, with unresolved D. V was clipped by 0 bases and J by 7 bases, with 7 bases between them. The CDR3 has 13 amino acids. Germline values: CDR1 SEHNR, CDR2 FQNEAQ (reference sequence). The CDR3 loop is CASSLAGQQPQHF. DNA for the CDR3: TGTGCCAGCAGCTTAGCAGGGCAGCAGCCCCAGCATTTT.

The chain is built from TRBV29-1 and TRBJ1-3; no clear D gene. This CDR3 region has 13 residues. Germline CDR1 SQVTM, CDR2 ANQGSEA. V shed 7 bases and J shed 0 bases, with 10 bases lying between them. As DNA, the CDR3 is TGCAGCGCCGGACCGGTCTCTGGAAACACCATATATTTT. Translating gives CSAGPVSGNTIYF.

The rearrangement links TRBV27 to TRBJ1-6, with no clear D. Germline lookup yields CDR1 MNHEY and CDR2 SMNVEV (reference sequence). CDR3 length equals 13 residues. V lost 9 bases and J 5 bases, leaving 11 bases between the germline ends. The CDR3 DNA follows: TGTGCCAGTTCGGCGGTGGATAATTCACCCCTCCACTTT. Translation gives CASSAVDNSPLHF.

CDR3 sequence reads: CASSLRGGISTDTQYF. Written as DNA, the CDR3 is TGCGCCAGCAGCTTGCGGGGCGGGATTAGCACAGATACGCAGTATTTT. V usage is TRBV5-1 and J usage is TRBJ2-3; D may be TRBD2 (6 bases). Germline-derived CDR1 and CDR2 are SGHRS and YFSETQ. CDR3 length: 16 residues. Trimming took off 1 base at V and 0 bases at J, with 12 bases between the two ends.

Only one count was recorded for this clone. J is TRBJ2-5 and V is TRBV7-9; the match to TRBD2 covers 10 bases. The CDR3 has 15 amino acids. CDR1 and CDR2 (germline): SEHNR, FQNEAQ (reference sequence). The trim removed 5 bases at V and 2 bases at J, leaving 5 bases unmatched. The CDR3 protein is CASSLRAGGQETQYF. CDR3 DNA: TGTGCCAGCAGCCTTAGAGCGGGGGGGCAAGAGACCCAGTACTTC.

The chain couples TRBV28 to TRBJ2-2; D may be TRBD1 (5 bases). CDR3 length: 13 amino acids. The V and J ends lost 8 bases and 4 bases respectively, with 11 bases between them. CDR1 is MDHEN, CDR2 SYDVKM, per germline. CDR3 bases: TGTGCCAGCGTACCCAGGGCCACCGGGGAGCTGTTTTTT. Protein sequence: CASVPRATGELFF.

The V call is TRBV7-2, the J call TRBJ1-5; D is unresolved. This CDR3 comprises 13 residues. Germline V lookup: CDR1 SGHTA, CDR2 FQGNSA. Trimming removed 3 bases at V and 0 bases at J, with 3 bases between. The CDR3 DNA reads TGTGCCAGCAGCTTCTATAGCAATCAGCCCCAGCATTTT. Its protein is CASSFYSNQPQHF.